These 26 T cell receptor beta chains came from one sample sequenced in a study of a mutant IDH1 vaccine in newly diagnosed glioma. The data were produced by immunoSEQ multiplex PCR, yet TCRdb's version contains in-frame clones alone and is incomplete. The table has tens of thousands of clones, roughly 80% seen once. Time point noted: week 23, last vaccination. Every single dose of the vaccine, 300 ug of mutant IDH1 20-mer peptide, came with topical imiquimod. Their cognate antigens are unknown. Sequencing was performed on PBMCs, taken from a glioma patient whose treatment included an IDH1 peptide vaccine. The receptors derive from a man over 45 with glioma.

The V gene is TRBV6-1, the J gene TRBJ2-1, with D maybe TRBD1 (5 bases). Germline V gene sequence: CDR1 MNHNS, CDR2 SASEGT. The V end was cut by 5 bases, the J end by 5 bases, with 10 bases between. The CDR3 consists of 13 residues. The CDR3 coding sequence is TGTGCCAGCAGTTCTTCAGGGCACAATGAGCAGTTCTTC. It encodes CASSSSGHNEQFF.

The chain has TRBV6-5 and TRBJ1-1; 10 bases are a match to TRBD1. The germline CDR1 and CDR2 sequences are MNHEY and SVGAGI. V gave up 2 bases and J gave up 5 bases; unmatched junction bases: 2. The CDR3 sequence is 14 residues long. The CDR3 DNA sequence: TGTGCCAGCAGTTACGGACAGGGGGGAACTGAAGCTTTCTTT. It codes for CASSYGQGGTEAFF.

On this clone: An end of the junction differs from the germline gene, which may be a read error. This chain connects TRBV7-7 to TRBJ2-1; 9 nucleotides align to TRBD1. Germline CDR1 is SSHAT and CDR2 is FNYEAQ (reference sequence). This CDR3 region has 18 residues. The chain's CDR3 is CASSKATPGQGVYNEQFF. Written as DNA, the CDR3 is TGTGCTAGCAGCAAAGCCACTCCGGGACAGGGTGTCTACAATGAGCAGTTCTTC.

The V and J genes are TRBV11-2 and TRBJ1-4; D not resolved. The CDR3 runs 13 residues. Trimming took 5 bases from V and 5 from J, leaving 9 bases between them. Germline V gives CDR1 SGHAT, CDR2 FQNNGV. Here the CDR3 reads CASSRALNEKLFF. In DNA form, the CDR3 reads TGTGCCAGCAGCCGGGCCCTAAATGAAAAACTGTTTTTT.

The CDR3 protein is CASSLSRMTNEKLFF. The CDR3 nucleotides are TGCGCCAGCAGCCTGTCTCGCATGACAAATGAAAAACTGTTTTTT. The chain links TRBV4-3 to TRBJ1-4; no firm D call. The length of the CDR3 is 15 residues. Between the trimmed V and J ends, which lost 4 bases and 5 bases, there was a span of 14 bases. Per the germline V gene, CDR1 is LGHNA and CDR2 is YSLEER.

The chain carries TRBV19 and TRBJ2-2; no clear D. Trimming took off 5 bases at V and 0 bases at J, with 10 bases between the two ends. CDR1 is LNHDA, CDR2 SQIVND, per germline (reference sequence). The CDR3 totals 15 residues. The CDR3 protein is CASSRPGPNTGELFF. In nucleotides, the CDR3 is TGTGCCAGTAGTCGACCGGGTCCGAACACCGGGGAGCTGTTTTTT.

The chain employs TRBV2 and TRBJ1-1; perhaps TRBD1 as D (5 bases). Trimming stripped 6 bases from V and 4 bases from J, with 12 bases between. Germline CDR1 SNHLY, CDR2 FYNNEI. CDR3 length equals 13 residues. Here the CDR3 reads CASRPDQGTEAFF. For the CDR3, the DNA is TGTGCCAGCAGACCGGACCAGGGCACTGAAGCTTTCTTT.

This chain joins TRBV10-3 and TRBJ1-1, with unresolved D. Trimming pared 2 bases from V and 7 bases from J, leaving 8 bases between. CDR3 length equals 12 residues. Per the germline V gene, CDR1 is ENHRY and CDR2 is SYGVKD. CDR3 protein: CAISEVAFEAFF. CDR3 DNA sequence: TGTGCCATCAGTGAGGTGGCGTTTGAAGCTTTCTTT.

V gene TRBV27 combines with J gene TRBJ1-2; D perhaps matches TRBD1 (6 bases). Germline CDR1 is MNHEY and CDR2 is SMNVEV (reference sequence). CDR3 size: 19 residues. V lost 8 bases, J lost 4 bases, and 32 bases lay in between. CDR3: CASSTSIRGREAQFYGYTF. The CDR3 DNA sequence: TGTGCCAGCTCAACTTCAATAAGGGGGAGGGAAGCTCAGTTCTATGGCTACACCTTC.

The rearrangement joins TRBV4-3 to TRBJ2-4; 9 positions match TRBD1. The CDR3 runs 17 residues. Germline V gene data show CDR1 as LGHNA and CDR2 as YSLEER. With 3 bases clipped from V and 1 base from J, the junction kept 7 bases outside the gene matches. CDR3 residues: CASSHFFGTGAKNIQYF. The DNA of the CDR3 is TGCGCCAGCAGCCACTTTTTCGGGACAGGGGCCAAAAACATTCAGTACTTC.

The chain joins TRBV27 to TRBJ2-7; TRBD2 matches 7 bases. The CDR3 runs 12 residues. The trim removed 4 bases at V and 7 bases at J, leaving 4 bases unmatched. The V gene's germline CDR1 is MNHEY and CDR2 SMNVEV (reference sequence). CDR3 in DNA: TGTGCCAGCAGTTGGGCCGGGGGGGAGCAGTACTTC. It is translated as CASSWAGGEQYF.

V is TRBV18 and J is TRBJ1-5, with 9 nucleotides matching TRBD1. V lost 3 bases and J lost 2; bases outside the gene matches: 5. Germline V CDR1 and CDR2: KGHSH, LQKENI. CDR3 length: 16 amino acids. DNA of the CDR3: TGTGCCAGCTCACCTACCCGGGACAGGGGCAATCAGCCCCAGCATTTT. It codes for CASSPTRDRGNQPQHF.

V usage is TRBV7-2 and J usage is TRBJ2-7; 7 bases match TRBD2. CDR3 size: 15 residues. With 4 bases clipped from V and 7 bases from J, the junction kept 13 bases outside the gene matches. Germline loops: CDR1 SGHTA, CDR2 FQGNSA. DNA for the CDR3: TGTGCCAGCAGCTCCTGGGCGAGGTCGGGAGGAGAGCAGTACTTC. It translates to CASSSWARSGGEQYF.

The chain uses TRBV20-1 and TRBJ2-1; D gene uncertain. Germline-derived CDR1 and CDR2 are DFQATT and SNEGSKA (reference sequence). The CDR3 spans 10 residues. The ends were cut back, 6 bases at V and 6 bases at J, with 6 bases in the middle. The CDR3 DNA reads TGCAGTGCCCTGGTCAATGAGCAGTTCTTC. Amino acids: CSALVNEQFF.

J is TRBJ1-5 and V is TRBV6-1; weak D call: TRBD1 (5 bases). CDR1 MNHNS and CDR2 SASEGT come from the germline V gene. The ends were cut back, 1 base at V and 9 bases at J, with 10 bases in the middle. The CDR3 is 13 residues long. The DNA for the CDR3 is TGTGCCAGCAGTGAAGGGGGCAAGTGGCCCCAGCATTTT. This codes for CASSEGGKWPQHF.

The V call is TRBV18, the J call TRBJ1-4; TRBD1 matches 8 bases. After removal of 4 bases from V and 4 bases from J, the junction contained 11 bases not matched to a gene. In germline, CDR1 is KGHSH, CDR2 LQKENI. The CDR3 covers 17 residues. This CDR3 is CASSRNPGTGVNEKLFF. The CDR3 bases are TGTGCCAGCTCACGAAACCCTGGGACAGGCGTTAATGAAAAACTGTTTTTT.

CDR3 amino acids: CASSLFGGKKDTQYF. In nucleotides, the CDR3 is TGTGCCAGCAGCCTCTTTGGCGGGAAAAAAGATACGCAGTATTTT. The chain couples TRBV7-2 to TRBJ2-3; weak D call: TRBD2 (6 bases). The V gene's germline CDR1 is SGHTA and CDR2 FQGNSA. The CDR3 contains 15 residues. V lost 5 bases, J lost 5 bases, and 17 bases lay in between. Full variable domain (missing parts from reference TRBV7-2 and TRBJ2-3): GAGVSQSPSNKVTEKGKDVELRCDPISGHTALYWYRQSLGQGLEFLIYFQGNSAPDKSGLPSDRFSAERTGGSVSTLTIQRTQQEDSAVYLCASSLFGGKKDTQYFGPGTRLTVL.

This clone is judged medium-sized. The chain recombines TRBV5-4 with TRBJ1-1; no clear D gene. Germline assignment: CDR1 SGHNT and CDR2 YYREEE (reference sequence). With 2 bases removed from V and 5 bases from J, the gap between germline ends came to 7 bases. CDR3 length: 12 residues. CDR3 region: CASSLGPTEAFF. CDR3 in DNA: TGTGCCAGCAGCTTAGGGCCAACTGAAGCTTTCTTT.

The rearrangement joins TRBV10-3 to TRBJ2-3; 8 nucleotides line up with TRBD2. Germline V gives CDR1 ENHRY, CDR2 SYGVKD. The CDR3 is 14 residues long. V dropped 3 bases and J dropped 1; count of bases not matched to a gene: 0. CDR3 sequence: CAISEAGGTDTQYF. The CDR3 DNA reads as TGTGCCATCAGTGAAGCGGGGGGCACAGATACGCAGTATTTT.

This chain uses TRBV6-6 with TRBJ1-5; no reliable D call. V gave up 0 bases and J gave up 7 bases, with 10 bases separating them. The CDR3 spans 14 residues. Germline CDR1 is MNHNY and CDR2 is SVGAGI (reference sequence). CDR3 region: CASSYSGHEQPQHF. The CDR3, as DNA: TGTGCCAGCAGTTACTCGGGCCACGAGCAGCCCCAGCATTTT.

The chain employs TRBV29-1 and TRBJ1-1, with no clear D. V dropped 4 bases and J dropped 2 bases, with 11 bases sitting between them. The germline V gene has CDR1 SQVTM and CDR2 ANQGSEA. This CDR3 is 13 amino acids long. CDR3 residues: CSVVRDTNTEAFF. DNA of the CDR3: TGCAGCGTTGTCCGTGACACAAACACTGAAGCTTTCTTT.

V and J are TRBV27 and TRBJ1-2, with D maybe TRBD1 (5 bases). V shed 2 bases and J shed 7 bases, with 11 bases lying between them. The germline CDR1 and CDR2 sequences are MNHEY and SMNVEV (reference sequence). This CDR3 contains 13 residues. CDR3 amino acids: CASSLGGGSGYTF. In DNA form, the CDR3 reads TGTGCCAGCAGTTTAGGGGGGGGATCTGGCTACACCTTC.

In its sample, this clone was seen a few times. The chain uses TRBV28 and TRBJ2-7; D is ambiguous. V was pared by 10 bases and J by 8 bases, with 12 bases between. The CDR3 extends over 10 amino acids. Germline assignment: CDR1 MDHEN and CDR2 SYDVKM. CDR3 DNA: TGTGCCACCCAGTACGGCAAGCAGTACTTC. This gives the protein CATQYGKQYF.

The V call is TRBV28, the J call TRBJ2-7; perhaps TRBD1 as D (6 bases). This CDR3 has 18 amino acids. The V gene's germline CDR1 is MDHEN and CDR2 SYDVKM. Trimming took 3 bases from V and 0 from J, leaving 21 bases between them. For the CDR3, the DNA is TGTGCCAGCAGTTTCTCCCTGGCCCCAGGGGCATCCTCCTACGAGCAGTACTTC. Protein product: CASSFSLAPGASSYEQYF.

V and J are TRBV7-8 and TRBJ1-4; 9 bases match TRBD1. The CDR3 has 16 residues. Trimming removed 5 bases from V and 6 bases from J; junction bases left unmatched: 10. CDR1 SGHVS and CDR2 FQNEAQ come from the germline V gene. The CDR3 here is CASSLLYRGQDEKLFF. In DNA form, the CDR3 reads TGTGCCAGCAGCCTCCTCTACAGGGGGCAGGATGAAAAACTGTTTTTT. Filled out from reference TRBV7-8 and TRBJ1-4, the complete variable domain reads GAGVSQSPRYKVAKRGQDVALRCDPISGHVSLFWYQQALGQGPEFLTYFQNEAQLDKSGLPSDRFFAERPEGSVSTLKIQRTQQEDSAVYLCASSLLYRGQDEKLFFGSGTQLSVL.

The chain has TRBV18 and TRBJ2-7; 9 nucleotides match TRBD2. The CDR3 extends over 14 amino acids. Germline CDR1 and CDR2: KGHSH and LQKENI. Trimming at V came to 3 bases and at J to 4 bases, leaving 4 bases not matched to a gene. The CDR3 reads CASSPTSGVYEQYF. The DNA of the CDR3 is TGTGCCAGCTCACCGACTAGCGGAGTTTACGAGCAGTACTTC. The full variable domain, in which reference TRBV18 and TRBJ2-7 provide the parts outside the CDR3, is NAGVMQNPRHLVRRRGQEARLRCSPMKGHSHVYWYRQLPEEGLKFMVYLQKENIIDESGMPKERFSAEFPKEGPSILRIQQVVRGDSAAYFCASSPTSGVYEQYFGPGTRLTVT.